Below are 16 T cell receptor beta chains sequenced from a single sample in a study of T cells in Graves' hyperthyroidism and ophthalmopathy. TCR beta CDR3 regions were amplified from RNA transcripts. First-round RT-PCR of the TCR CDR3 relied on the HTBI primer set. Via MiXCR, TCRdb re-called the multiplex PCR reads, giving one row per CDR3 protein. The data hold 650,000 to 850,000 distinct CDR3 sequences, with approximately 18% observed a single time. The sample taken for sequencing was blood. The receptors here all came from a woman aged 45-60 years with Graves' hyperthyroidism that later progressed to Graves' ophthalmopathy.

CDR3: CASSAGPLLSGANVLTF. The CDR3 DNA reads TGTGCCAGCAGCGCTGGACCCTTACTCTCTGGGGCCAACGTCCTGACTTTC. The chain carries TRBV7-2 and TRBJ2-6; D remains ambiguous. The ends were cut back, 5 bases at V and 0 bases at J, with 14 bases in the middle. CDR1 is SGHTA, CDR2 FQGNSA, per germline. This CDR3 is 17 amino acids long.

At least ten counts were recorded for this clonotype. The rearrangement links TRBV5-1 to TRBJ2-1; 14 positions match TRBD2. V lost 0 bases and J lost 1; bases outside the gene matches: 6. The CDR3 extends over 19 amino acids. Looked up from germline, CDR1 is SGHRS and CDR2 is YFSETQ. The CDR3 region has the DNA TGCGCCAGCAGCTTGGTTGGGACTAGCGGGGGAAAGTCCTACAATGAGCAGTTCTTC. Translated: CASSLVGTSGGKSYNEQFF. Full variable domain (remainder filled in from reference TRBV5-1 and TRBJ2-1): KAGVTQTPRYLIKTRGQQVTLSCSPISGHRSVSWYQQTPGQGLQFLFEYFSETQRNKGNFPGRFSGRQFSNSRSEMNVSTLELGDSALYLCASSLVGTSGGKSYNEQFFGPGTRLTVL.

The table lists this clonotype with a few counts. The V and J genes are TRBV29-1 and TRBJ1-1; D is unclear. The CDR3 sequence is 14 residues long. The V end lost 7 bases, the J end lost 0 bases, and 15 bases lay between the germline ends. CDR1 and CDR2 from the germline V gene are SQVTM and ANQGSEA. The CDR3 DNA is TGCAGCGGCACCCCACGAGGCCTGAACACTGAAGCTTTCTTT. Protein sequence: CSGTPRGLNTEAFF.

This clonotype was observed at least ten times. This chain links TRBV18 with TRBJ1-2; D unclear. Trimming took 2 bases from V and 4 from J, leaving 8 bases between them. This CDR3 spans 13 amino acids. Germline V gives CDR1 KGHSH, CDR2 LQKENI. The CDR3 bases are TGTGCCAGCTCACCAACAGCATCCTATGGCTACACCTTC. Protein product: CASSPTASYGYTF.

V and J are TRBV14 and TRBJ1-6; D possibly corresponds to TRBD1 (6 bases). Germline V gives CDR1 SGHDN, CDR2 FVKESK. V was cut by 2 bases and J by 5 bases, with 16 bases left in between. This CDR3 is 17 amino acids long. Here the CDR3 DNA reads TGTGCCAGCAGCCAATTTGGCAGGGGCTACGATAATTCACCCCTCCACTTT. Translating gives CASSQFGRGYDNSPLHF.

This clonotype was recorded at least ten times. The genes are TRBV6-1 and TRBJ1-1; D uncertain. CDR3 length equals 16 residues. V dropped 4 bases and J dropped 1 base, with 16 bases sitting between them. CDR1 is MNHNS, CDR2 SASEGT, per germline. Here the CDR3 DNA reads TGTGCCAGCAGTGCCTACCCGCTGACTTGGAACACTGAAGCTTTCTTT. This codes for CASSAYPLTWNTEAFF.

V is TRBV6-5 and J is TRBJ1-5; D is unclear. V gave up 4 bases and J gave up 0 bases, with 13 bases separating them. The CDR3 length is 16 residues. Per the germline V gene, CDR1 is MNHEY and CDR2 is SVGAGI. Written as DNA, the CDR3 is TGTGCCAGCAGTTCCCTTCCGCAGGATAGCAATCAGCCCCAGCATTTT. It translates to CASSSLPQDSNQPQHF.

CDR3 in amino acids: CAIGLGAFYGYTF. CDR3 bases: TGTGCCATCGGGCTTGGGGCGTTCTATGGCTACACCTTC. The V gene is TRBV10-3, the J gene TRBJ1-2; maybe TRBD1 (5 bases). The CDR3 spans 13 residues. Trimming pared 8 bases from V and 4 bases from J, leaving 14 bases between. CDR1 ENHRY and CDR2 SYGVKD come from the germline V gene.

The chain recombines TRBV12-3 or TRBV12-4 with TRBJ2-1; no clear D. This CDR3 has 12 residues. The V gene lost 3 bases and the J gene lost 6 bases, with 6 bases spanning the gap. DNA for the CDR3: TGTGCCAGCAGTTTTTCTTCCAATGAGCAGTTCTTC. Protein sequence: CASSFSSNEQFF.

This clonotype has at least ten counts. The chain has TRBV20-1 and TRBJ1-1; 8 bases fit TRBD1. The trim removed 6 bases at V and 6 bases at J, leaving 6 bases unmatched. Per germline, CDR1 DFQATT and CDR2 SNEGSKA (reference sequence). The CDR3 extends over 12 amino acids. The DNA of the CDR3 is TGCAGTGCAACTGACAGGGGCCCTGAAGCTTTCTTT. Translated: CSATDRGPEAFF.

The rearrangement joins TRBV9 to TRBJ1-6; D is unclear. Germline CDR1 SGDLS, CDR2 YYNGEE. The V end was cut by 6 bases, the J end by 0 bases, with 1 base between. The CDR3 spans 12 residues. The CDR3 nucleotides read TGTGCCAGCAACTCCTATAATTCACCCCTCCACTTT. It is translated as CASNSYNSPLHF.

The sample holds a few counts of this clonotype. This may stem from a read error, because a much larger clone lies one nucleotide away. The chain couples TRBV5-1 to TRBJ2-3; no definite D call. CDR1 is SGHRS, CDR2 YFSETQ, per germline. V gave up 3 bases and J gave up 4 bases, with 9 bases separating them. This CDR3 has 13 amino acids. In DNA, the CDR3 is TGCGCCAGCAGCTCCACCCTCTCAGATACGCAGTATTTT. It translates to CASSSTLSDTQYF.

The sample holds a few counts of this clonotype. J is TRBJ1-1 and V is TRBV19; D may be TRBD1 (5 bases). This CDR3 region has 13 residues. The ends were cut back, 8 bases at V and 1 base at J, with 11 bases in the middle. Germline V gene data show CDR1 as LNHDA and CDR2 as SQIVND (reference sequence). This CDR3 reads CASAPTANTEAFF. As DNA, the CDR3 is TGTGCCAGTGCCCCGACAGCGAACACTGAAGCTTTCTTT.

This clonotype has just a few counts. This sequence may be a read error, since a much larger clone differs from it by one base. The CDR3 region is CASSQLISRVNTEAFF. DNA for the CDR3: TGTGCCAGCAGCCAGCTGATTTCTAGGGTGAACACTGAAGCTTTCTTT. The V and J genes are TRBV3-1 and TRBJ1-1, with D hard to call. The V and J ends lost 3 bases and 0 bases respectively, with 14 bases between them. This CDR3 is built from 16 residues. CDR1 is LGHDT and CDR2 is YNNKEL in the germline V gene (reference sequence).

This clonotype was seen repeatedly, ten times or more. The chain recombines TRBV30 with TRBJ2-4; 8 bases line up with TRBD2. Unmatched junction bases numbered 7, after V lost 0 bases and J lost 0 bases. Germline CDR1 is GTSNPN and CDR2 is SVGIG (reference sequence). The CDR3 sequence is 17 residues long. The CDR3 is CAWSVTGGTIAKNIQYF. The CDR3 coding sequence is TGTGCCTGGAGTGTTACGGGAGGGACCATAGCCAAAAACATTCAGTACTTC. The variable domain in full, with the rest retrieved from reference TRBV30 and TRBJ2-4, is SQTIHQWPATLVQPVGSPLSLECTVEGTSNPNLYWYRQAAGRGLQLLFYSVGIGQISSEVPQNLSASRPQDRQFILSSKKLLLSDSGFYLCAWSVTGGTIAKNIQYFGAGTRLSVL.

This clonotype was counted at least ten times. The rearrangement joins TRBV3-1 to TRBJ2-7; D is ambiguous. The V end was cut by 3 bases, the J end by 3 bases, with 12 bases between. The germline gives CDR1 LGHDT, CDR2 YNNKEL (reference sequence). The CDR3 sequence is 14 residues long. CDR3 in amino acids: CASSHPPVRYEQYF. In DNA form, the CDR3 reads TGTGCCAGCAGCCACCCACCGGTGCGCTACGAGCAGTACTTC.